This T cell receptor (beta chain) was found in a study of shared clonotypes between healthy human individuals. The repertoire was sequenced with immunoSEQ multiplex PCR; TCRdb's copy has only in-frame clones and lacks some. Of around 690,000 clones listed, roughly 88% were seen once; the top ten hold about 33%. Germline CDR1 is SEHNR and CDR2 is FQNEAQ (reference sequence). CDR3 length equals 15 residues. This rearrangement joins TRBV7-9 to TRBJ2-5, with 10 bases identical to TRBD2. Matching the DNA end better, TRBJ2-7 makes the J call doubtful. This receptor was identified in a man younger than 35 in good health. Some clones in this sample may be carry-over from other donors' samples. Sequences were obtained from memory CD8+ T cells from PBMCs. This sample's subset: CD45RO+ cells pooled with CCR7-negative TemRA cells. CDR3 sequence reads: CASSLTSGITYEQYF. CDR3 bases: TGTGCCAGCAGCCTCACTAGCGGGATTACCTACGAGCAGTACTTC.